This T cell receptor beta chain comes out of a study of blood T cells in healthy people across ages. This clonotype was observed a handful of times. It was roughly 10 milliliters of peripheral blood that were drawn from each donor. Germline V gene lookup returns CDR1 LGHNA and CDR2 YNFKEQ. Unmatched junction bases numbered 6, after V lost 2 bases and J lost 5 bases. The CDR3 runs 15 residues. With a J-beta primer mix and a sample-barcoded 5' primer, a second PCR ran 7 to 11 cycles. MiXCR was run by TCRdb on the 5' RACE reads, yielding one entry per CDR3 protein. This table has approximately 1.5 million distinct CDR3 sequences, roughly a third appearing once.

This chain connects TRBV4-2 to TRBJ1-2, with 9 bases lining up with TRBD1. The sample consisted of blood. The TCR sequence derives from a woman aged 25-40 years in good health. CDR3 residues: CASSQSSGQGYGYTF. In DNA form, the CDR3 reads TGTGCCAGCAGCCAATCCTCCGGACAGGGGTATGGCTACACCTTC.